Presented here are 26 T cell receptor beta chains from one specimen sequenced in a study of graft-versus-host responses after intestinal transplantation. The protocol was immunoSEQ multiplex PCR, while the TCRdb copy is restricted to in-frame clones and leaves out a portion. Altogether tens of thousands of clones are present, around 90% being singletons, with the ten largest covering about 20%. Graft samples were processed, releasing intraepithelial and lamina propria lymphocytes. The starting material was ileum tissue, obtained 200 to 210 days after intestinal transplant. These receptors were collected from a human patient who received an intestinal transplant, so some T cells may come from the graft donor.

The chain combines TRBV13 with TRBJ2-2, with D maybe TRBD2 (6 bases). With 4 bases removed from V and 6 bases from J, the gap between germline ends came to 18 bases. CDR1 is PRHDT and CDR2 is FYEKMQ in the germline V gene (reference sequence). The CDR3 is 16 amino acids. CDR3 sequence: CASSSGDSRRPGELFF. CDR3 DNA sequence: TGTGCCAGCAGCTCCGGGGACTCCCGCCGGCCCGGGGAGCTGTTTTTT.

This clone was seen once. V usage is TRBV4-1 and J usage is TRBJ2-7, with D perhaps matching TRBD1 or TRBD2 (5 bases each). The CDR3 sequence is 17 residues long. Germline V gene sequence: CDR1 MGHRA, CDR2 YSYEKL. V was pared by 4 bases and J by 2 bases, with 21 bases between. This CDR3 reads CASSRGGFRDGAYEQYF. DNA for the CDR3: TGCGCCAGCAGCCGAGGAGGATTCCGGGACGGGGCCTACGAGCAGTACTTC.

This clone is termed medium-sized (0.01 to 0.1%). This chain connects TRBV30 to TRBJ2-1; possibly TRBD2 for D (5 bases). V was cut by 0 bases and J by 9 bases, with 15 bases left in between. The CDR3 is 14 residues long. CDR1 and CDR2 (germline): GTSNPN, SVGIG (reference sequence). The CDR3 spells CAWSVGWLAGEQFF. The CDR3, as DNA: TGTGCCTGGAGTGTTGGTTGGCTAGCAGGTGAGCAGTTCTTC.

The chain joins TRBV18 to TRBJ1-4; 9 positions match TRBD1. With 1 base clipped from V and 4 bases from J, the junction kept 4 bases outside the gene matches. This CDR3 spans 16 amino acids. The V gene's germline CDR1 is KGHSH and CDR2 LQKENI. The DNA of the CDR3 is TGTGCCAGCTCACCACGGGGACAGGGCCTTAATGAAAAACTGTTTTTT. Translation gives CASSPRGQGLNEKLFF.

The chain uses TRBV14 and TRBJ1-2; D gene uncertain. Germline V gives CDR1 SGHDN, CDR2 FVKESK. The CDR3 consists of 13 residues. The ends were cut back, 1 base at V and 8 bases at J, with 11 bases in the middle. CDR3 bases: TGTGCCAGCAGCCAAGGTGAAGTATCCGGCTACACCTTC. Protein: CASSQGEVSGYTF.

The chain has TRBV7-2 and TRBJ2-7; possible D gene TRBD2, 6 bases. The CDR3 has 16 residues. The germline gives CDR1 SGHTA, CDR2 FQGNSA. Trimming cost V 8 bases and J 3 bases, with 23 bases left between them. This CDR3 reads CASSLGHGAGLYEQYF. The CDR3 DNA reads TGTGCCAGCTCGCTCGGGCACGGAGCGGGCCTCTACGAGCAGTACTTC.

The rearrangement uses TRBV7-2 and TRBJ2-1; a weak D match, TRBD2 (5 bases). CDR3 length: 13 amino acids. Germline-derived CDR1 and CDR2 are SGHTA and FQGNSA. Trimming took off 3 bases at V and 3 bases at J, with 6 bases between the two ends. In DNA form, the CDR3 reads TGTGCCAGCAGCTTTGACTACTACAATGAGCAGTTCTTC. It is translated as CASSFDYYNEQFF.

J is TRBJ2-5 and V is TRBV7-9; TRBD2 matches at 10 bases. The CDR3 length is 16 residues. From germline, CDR1 is SEHNR and CDR2 FQNEAQ (reference sequence). Trimming cost V 4 bases and J 6 bases; bases outside gene matches: 11. The CDR3 DNA sequence: TGTGCCAGCAGCTCGCTCAGCGGGAGGGCCGTCCAGACCCAGTACTTC. As protein: CASSSLSGRAVQTQYF.

The V and J genes are TRBV9 and TRBJ2-3, with 15 nucleotides matching TRBD2. From germline, CDR1 is SGDLS and CDR2 YYNGEE. Losses at the gene ends were 2 bases for V and 5 bases for J; bases not matched to a gene: 6. The CDR3 consists of 17 residues. The CDR3 DNA follows: TGTGCCAGCAGCGTCCGGACTAGCGGGGGGGCCGGAGATACGCAGTATTTT. This codes for CASSVRTSGGAGDTQYF.

The V and J genes are TRBV9 and TRBJ2-3, with TRBD2 matching over 9 bases. The junction had 9 bases not matched to a gene; V was cut back by 6 bases and J by 4 bases. The CDR3 runs to 15 residues. Germline values: CDR1 SGDLS, CDR2 YYNGEE. Here the CDR3 reads CASNKGGGAPDTQYF. As DNA, the CDR3 is TGTGCCAGCAACAAGGGCGGGGGGGCCCCAGATACGCAGTATTTT.

The chain combines TRBV7-3 with TRBJ2-1; possibly TRBD1 or TRBD2 for D (5 bases each). CDR3 length equals 14 residues. V was trimmed by 3 bases and J by 1 base, leaving 7 bases between them. Germline CDR1 is SGHTA and CDR2 is FQGTGA. The CDR3 loop reads CASSFGASYNEQFF. CDR3 bases: TGTGCCAGCAGCTTCGGGGCGTCCTACAATGAGCAGTTCTTC.

J is TRBJ1-4 and V is TRBV15, with D possibly TRBD1 on 5 matching bases. This CDR3 spans 17 amino acids. Germline assignment: CDR1 LNHNV and CDR2 YYDKDF (reference sequence). V lost 3 bases to trimming and J lost 9 bases, with 23 bases between them. CDR3 sequence (DNA): TGTGCCACCAGCAGCCCCCTCCTGGACACGGATTATCAAAAACTGTTTTTT. Translation gives CATSSPLLDTDYQKLFF.

The chain employs TRBV9 and TRBJ2-5; weak D call: TRBD2 (5 bases). The CDR3 is made up of 14 amino acids. V was pared by 3 bases and J by 2 bases, with 11 bases between. Germline V gene lookup returns CDR1 SGDLS and CDR2 YYNGEE. For the CDR3, the DNA is TGTGCCAGCAGCGCCACGGGATTACAAGAGACCCAGTACTTC. Its protein product is CASSATGLQETQYF. The entire variable domain, with the rest obtained from reference TRBV9 and TRBJ2-5, is as follows: DSGVTQTPKHLITATGQRVTLRCSPRSGDLSVYWYQQSLDQGLQFLIQYYNGEERAKGNILERFSAQQFPDLHSELNLSSLELGDSALYFCASSATGLQETQYFGPGTRLLVL.

This clone has a single count. This rearrangement joins TRBV7-2 to TRBJ2-7, with 10 bases fitting TRBD2. With V trimmed by 1 base and J by 1 base, 4 bases remained unmatched. The CDR3 runs 16 residues. CDR1 SGHTA and CDR2 FQGNSA come from the germline V gene. The CDR3 coding sequence is TGTGCCAGCAGCTTAGTAGCGACTAGCGGGTCCTACGAGCAGTACTTC. Translating gives CASSLVATSGSYEQYF.

V is TRBV2 and J is TRBJ2-7; TRBD2 matches 10 bases. This CDR3 has 14 residues. V gave up 7 bases and J gave up 5 bases; unmatched junction bases: 8. Looked up from germline, CDR1 is SNHLY and CDR2 is FYNNEI. The CDR3 region is CASTLASGRHEQYF. CDR3 nucleotide sequence: TGTGCCAGCACCCTAGCTAGCGGGAGACACGAGCAGTACTTC.

V gene TRBV28 combines with J gene TRBJ1-1, with D possibly TRBD1 on 5 matching bases. V lost 2 bases and J lost 1, with 23 bases in between. From germline, CDR1 is MDHEN and CDR2 SYDVKM. This CDR3 is 19 amino acids long. DNA of the CDR3: TGTGCCAGCAGTTTAAGTATTGGGCGGACCGGGACCGAGAACACTGAAGCTTTCTTT. Amino acids: CASSLSIGRTGTENTEAFF.

The genes are TRBV27 and TRBJ2-7; the D gene could be TRBD1 or TRBD2 (5 bases each). CDR3 length: 15 residues. Germline CDR1 is MNHEY and CDR2 is SMNVEV (reference sequence). The V end lost 5 bases, the J end lost 3 bases, and 17 bases lay between the germline ends. The DNA of the CDR3 is TGTGCCAGCAGTGTAAGTAGAGGGACGTACTACGAGCAGTACTTC. Its protein product is CASSVSRGTYYEQYF.

The chain is built from TRBV5-1 and TRBJ2-7; 9 bases match TRBD2. CDR1 is SGHRS and CDR2 is YFSETQ in the germline V gene. The trim removed 0 bases at V and 3 bases at J, leaving 4 bases unmatched. The CDR3 totals 15 residues. CDR3 region: CASSLGWTSVYEQYF. In DNA, the CDR3 is TGCGCCAGCAGCTTGGGGTGGACTAGCGTCTACGAGCAGTACTTC.

This chain uses TRBV28 with TRBJ2-7; no firm D call. Trimming removed 2 bases at V and 5 bases at J, with 4 bases between. From germline, CDR1 is MDHEN and CDR2 SYDVKM. CDR3 length: 11 amino acids. The CDR3 DNA reads as TGTGCCAGCAGTTTACTCCACGAGCAGTACTTC. It is translated as CASSLLHEQYF.

V gene TRBV10-3 combines with J gene TRBJ2-7; 7 nucleotides line up with TRBD2. Germline V CDR1 and CDR2: ENHRY, SYGVKD. This CDR3 region has 14 residues. J lost 3 bases, V lost 4 bases, and 6 bases had no gene match. Here the CDR3 DNA reads TGTGCCATCAGTGTTAGCGGGCTCGACTACGAGCAGTACTTC. It yields the protein CAISVSGLDYEQYF.

V is TRBV15 and J is TRBJ2-1; TRBD2 aligns across 10 bases. Per the germline V gene, CDR1 is LNHNV and CDR2 is YYDKDF (reference sequence). CDR3 length equals 17 residues. V shed 0 bases, J shed 6 bases, and the junction held 8 bases outside the gene matches. The CDR3: CATSRDLTSGTLNEQFF. In DNA form, the CDR3 reads TGTGCCACCAGCAGAGATCTTACTAGCGGGACCCTCAATGAGCAGTTCTTC.

The chain joins TRBV5-5 to TRBJ2-6; D is unresolved. Germline V gene sequence: CDR1 SGHKS, CDR2 YYEKEE (reference sequence). V was trimmed by 1 base and J by 4 bases, leaving 9 bases between them. The CDR3 runs 15 residues. CDR3 sequence (DNA): TGTGCCAGCAGCTTGCGGTCAACCGGGGCCAACGTCCTGACTTTC. Protein product: CASSLRSTGANVLTF.

The CDR3 DNA is TGTGCCAGCAGCTTAAGGGCTAGCGGGACGAAAGATACGCAGTATTTT. Translating gives CASSLRASGTKDTQYF. The rearrangement uses TRBV7-3 and TRBJ2-3; TRBD2 matches at 9 bases. V shed 1 base, J shed 5 bases, and the junction held 7 bases outside the gene matches. This CDR3 region has 16 residues. The V gene's germline CDR1 is SGHTA and CDR2 FQGTGA.

About this clone itself: The same CDR3 arises from other DNA sequences in this sample as well. V and J are TRBV28 and TRBJ2-7; TRBD1 is a possible D gene (6 bases). Trimming took 6 bases from V and 1 from J, leaving 10 bases between them. The germline gives CDR1 MDHEN, CDR2 SYDVKM. The CDR3 covers 13 residues. CDR3 bases: TGTGCCAGCAGCCCCGGACAGTCCTACGAGCAGTACTTC. Protein sequence: CASSPGQSYEQYF.

The chain has TRBV28 and TRBJ2-1; possible D gene TRBD1, 6 bases. The CDR3 covers 17 residues. Germline V CDR1 and CDR2: MDHEN, SYDVKM. Trimming left V 8 bases short and J 0 bases short, with 20 bases between. In DNA form, the CDR3 reads TGTGCCAGCCGTGGAGGTGGATGGGGGCCCTCCTACAATGAGCAGTTCTTC. It is translated as CASRGGGWGPSYNEQFF.

The rearrangement uses TRBV28 and TRBJ2-7; no clear D. Germline V gives CDR1 MDHEN, CDR2 SYDVKM. V lost 2 bases to trimming and J lost 2 bases, with 4 bases between them. CDR3 length: 12 amino acids. The CDR3 protein is CASSLLTYEQYF. Here the CDR3 DNA reads TGTGCCAGCAGTTTACTAACCTACGAGCAGTACTTC.